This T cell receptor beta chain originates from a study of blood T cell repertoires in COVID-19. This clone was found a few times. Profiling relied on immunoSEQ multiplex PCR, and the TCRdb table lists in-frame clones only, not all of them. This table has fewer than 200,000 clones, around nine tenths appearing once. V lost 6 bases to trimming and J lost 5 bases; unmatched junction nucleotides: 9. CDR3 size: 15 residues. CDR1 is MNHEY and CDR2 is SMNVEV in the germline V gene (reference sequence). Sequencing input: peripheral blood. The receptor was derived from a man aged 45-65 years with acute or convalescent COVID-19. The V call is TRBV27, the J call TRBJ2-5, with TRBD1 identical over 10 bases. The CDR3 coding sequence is TGTGCCAGCAGCACGGGACAGGGGAGGTCGGAGACCCAGTACTTC. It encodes CASSTGQGRSETQYF.